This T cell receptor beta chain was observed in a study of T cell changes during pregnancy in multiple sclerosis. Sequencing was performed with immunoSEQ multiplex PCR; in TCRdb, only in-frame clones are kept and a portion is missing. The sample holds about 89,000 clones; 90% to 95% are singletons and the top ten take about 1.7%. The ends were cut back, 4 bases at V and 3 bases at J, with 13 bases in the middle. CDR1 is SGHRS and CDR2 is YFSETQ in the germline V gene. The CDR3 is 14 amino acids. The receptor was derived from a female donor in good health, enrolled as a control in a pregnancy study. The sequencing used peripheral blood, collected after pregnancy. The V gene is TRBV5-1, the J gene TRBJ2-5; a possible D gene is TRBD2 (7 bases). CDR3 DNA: TGCGCCAGCAGCGCCGGGGGGACAAAAGAGACCCAGTACTTC. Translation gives CASSAGGTKETQYF. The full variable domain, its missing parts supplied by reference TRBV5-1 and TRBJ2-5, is KAGVTQTPRYLIKTRGQQVTLSCSPISGHRSVSWYQQTPGQGLQFLFEYFSETQRNKGNFPGRFSGRQFSNSRSEMNVSTLELGDSALYLCASSAGGTKETQYFGPGTRLLVL.